These T cell receptor beta chains were read from a single sample in a study of T cells in Graves' hyperthyroidism and ophthalmopathy. TCRdb re-analysed the multiplex PCR reads in MiXCR, keeping a single row per CDR3 protein. The sample lists about 690,000 distinct CDR3 sequences; around a sixth were seen once. Material for sequencing was blood. The receptors were gathered from a man between 50 and 59 years old with Graves' hyperthyroidism. The CDR3 runs from the conserved cysteine through the conserved F or W. A D gene is named only where the DNA matches it firmly. Size values are once, few and many counts, or a class for expanded clones, and some rows have none.

cdr3_aa	cdr3_nt	j_call	d_call	v_call	clone_size
CASSEALSSGFAEKLFF	TGTGCCAGCAGTGAAGCGCTAAGTTCGGGATTTGCTGAAAAACTGTTTTTT	TRBJ1-4	.	TRBV6-1	.
CASSQDWGSIDNEQFF	TGCGCCAGCAGCCAAGACTGGGGTAGCATCGACAATGAGCAGTTCTTC	TRBJ2-1	.	TRBV4-3	.
CASSPPGVLEEQFF	TGTGCCAGCAGTCCCCCGGGGGTCCTTGAAGAGCAGTTCTTC	TRBJ2-1	.	TRBV12-3/TRBV12-4	many
CAISESPRTADTQYF	TGTGCCATCAGTGAGAGTCCTAGGACAGCAGATACGCAGTATTTT	TRBJ2-3	.	TRBV10-3	.
CASSQGLAGSSGANVLTF	TGCGCCAGCAGCCAGGGACTAGCGGGGAGCTCTGGGGCCAACGTCCTGACTTTC	TRBJ2-6	TRBD2	TRBV4-1	few
CACHPDSNEKLFF	TGTGCCTGCCACCCGGACAGCAATGAAAAACTGTTTTTT	TRBJ1-4	.	TRBV30	few
CASSTAQGYEQYF	TGTGCCAGCAGCACCGCCCAGGGCTACGAGCAGTACTTC	TRBJ2-7	.	TRBV11-2	.
CAISEPIVAGGPVRYYEQYF	TGTGCCATCAGTGAGCCGATCGTAGCGGGAGGGCCGGTCCGCTACTACGAGCAGTACTTC	TRBJ2-7	TRBD2	TRBV10-3	many
CASSSRTGMNTEAFF	TGCGCCAGCAGCAGCCGGACAGGGATGAACACTGAAGCTTTCTTT	TRBJ1-1	TRBD1	TRBV5-1	few
CASSFGVSSDANQPQHF	TGTGCCAGTAGTTTTGGGGTTTCTTCGGACGCAAATCAGCCCCAGCATTTT	TRBJ1-5	.	TRBV19	once
CASSQGGRSYNSPLHF	TGTGCCAGCAGCCAAGGTGGGCGCTCCTATAATTCACCCCTCCACTTT	TRBJ1-6	.	TRBV3-1	.
CASSDQWGQNQPQHF	TGTGCCAGCTCGGACCAGTGGGGACAGAATCAGCCCCAGCATTTT	TRBJ1-5	TRBD1	TRBV18	.
CASSAITPGELFF	TGTGCCAGCAGCGCCATCACGCCCGGGGAGCTGTTTTTT	TRBJ2-2	.	TRBV11-3	.
CASSDWLDRYEQYF	TGTGCCAGCAGTGATTGGCTAGACCGCTACGAGCAGTACTTC	TRBJ2-7	.	TRBV2	.
CASSLKRSYEQYF	TGTGCCAGCAGTTTGAAAAGGTCCTACGAGCAGTACTTC	TRBJ2-7	.	TRBV6-1	many
CASSLGSTAAFF	TGTGCCAGCAGTTTAGGTTCCACGGCGGCTTTCTTT	TRBJ1-1	.	TRBV28	many
CASRGDSWTEQYF	TGTGCCAGCAGGGGGGACAGTTGGACCGAGCAGTACTTC	TRBJ2-7	TRBD1	TRBV6-2/TRBV6-3	many
CASSLSRSGTEAFF	TGTGCCAGCAGTTTATCGCGATCGGGAACTGAAGCTTTCTTT	TRBJ1-1	.	TRBV12-3/TRBV12-4	many
CASSLEGPEQETQYF	TGCGCCAGCAGCTTGGAAGGTCCGGAACAAGAGACCCAGTACTTC	TRBJ2-5	.	TRBV5-1	few
CASSPGAVNTEAFF	TGTGCCAGCAGCCCCGGGGCAGTCAACACTGAAGCTTTCTTT	TRBJ1-1	.	TRBV7-3	many
CAWSLAGLTDTQYF	TGTGCCTGGAGTCTAGCGGGACTCACAGATACGCAGTATTTT	TRBJ2-3	TRBD2	TRBV30	many
CASSFARGSNQPQHF	TGTGCCAGCAGCTTCGCCAGAGGGAGCAATCAGCCCCAGCATTTT	TRBJ1-5	.	TRBV12-3/TRBV12-4	many
CASSGQGHTDAQYF	TGTGCCAGCAGCGGACAGGGCCACACAGATGCGCAGTATTTT	TRBJ2-3	TRBD1	TRBV12-3/TRBV12-4	many
CASSPLGQPNGYTF	TGTGCCAGCAGTCCCTTGGGACAGCCCAACGGCTACACCTTC	TRBJ1-2	TRBD1	TRBV28	many
CASSRQGRQETQYF	TGTGCCAGCAGTAGACAGGGTAGACAAGAGACCCAGTACTTC	TRBJ2-5	TRBD1	TRBV28	.
CASSLSETYTDTQYF	TGCGCCAGCAGCTTGTCAGAGACCTACACAGATACGCAGTATTTT	TRBJ2-3	.	TRBV5-1	few
CASSQDGGGGYQETQYF	TGCGCCAGCAGCCAAGATGGGGGAGGGGGGTACCAAGAGACCCAGTACTTC	TRBJ2-5	.	TRBV4-3	.
CASSSQTRSSYEQYF	TGTGCCAGCAGTTCTCAGACAAGGAGCTCCTACGAGCAGTACTTC	TRBJ2-7	.	TRBV28	.
CASSPTGTLGGYTF	TGTGCCAGCAGCCCGACAGGGACTTTGGGCGGCTACACCTTC	TRBJ1-2	TRBD1	TRBV5-6	.
CASEQGANQPQHF	TGTGCCAGCGAGCAGGGGGCCAATCAGCCCCAGCATTTT	TRBJ1-5	TRBD1	TRBV2	many
CSAPPGQGPDEQYF	TGCAGTGCTCCGCCGGGACAGGGGCCCGACGAGCAGTACTTC	TRBJ2-7	TRBD1	TRBV20-1	few
CASNTGGQVRAFF	TGTGCCAGCAATACGGGTGGCCAGGTTCGGGCTTTCTTT	TRBJ1-1	.	TRBV12-3/TRBV12-4	many
CASSEYFAGEETQYF	TGTGCCAGCAGTGAATATTTTGCGGGAGAGGAGACCCAGTACTTC	TRBJ2-5	TRBD2	TRBV2	once
CASSSTRDYSNQPQHF	TGTGCCAGCAGTTCTACAAGGGACTATAGCAATCAGCCCCAGCATTTT	TRBJ1-5	.	TRBV6-1	.
CASSSFGGGRNNEQFF	TGTGCCAGCAGCTCCTTCGGGGGAGGGCGCAACAATGAGCAGTTCTTC	TRBJ2-1	TRBD2	TRBV5-6	.
CASSSTMNTGELFF	TGTGCCAGTAGTTCCACCATGAACACCGGGGAGCTGTTTTTT	TRBJ2-2	.	TRBV14	many
CASRTTAGPAGAPLAQYF	TGTGCCAGCAGAACGACTGCGGGACCAGCGGGAGCCCCTTTGGCGCAGTATTTT	TRBJ2-3	TRBD2	TRBV6-1	.
CASSYTLDRGWTGELFF	TGTGCCAGCAGCTATACCCTCGACAGGGGCTGGACCGGGGAGCTGTTTTTT	TRBJ2-2	TRBD1	TRBV11-2	.
CASSVQTDTGELFF	TGTGCCAGCAGTGTCCAGACAGACACCGGGGAGCTGTTTTTT	TRBJ2-2	.	TRBV12-3/TRBV12-4	few
CASITGQSNQPQHF	TGTGCCAGCATCACTGGACAGTCCAATCAGCCCCAGCATTTT	TRBJ1-5	.	TRBV28	.
CASSNTTSSGYTF	TGTGCCAGCTCAAACACGACGTCATCCGGCTACACCTTC	TRBJ1-2	.	TRBV18	few
CASSQDGGWNEQSSYNSPLHF	TGCGCCAGCAGCCAAGATGGTGGTTGGAACGAACAAAGCTCCTATAATTCACCCCTCCACTTT	TRBJ1-6	.	TRBV4-1	.
CASSDRRRAEAFF	TGCGCCAGCAGTGATCGGAGGAGGGCTGAAGCTTTCTTT	TRBJ1-1	.	TRBV10-1	many
CASSDKPGAVYGYTF	TGTGCCAGCAGTGACAAACCGGGGGCGGTCTATGGCTACACCTTC	TRBJ1-2	.	TRBV9	.
CASSIEGQAYYEQYF	TGTGCCAGTAGTATCGAAGGGCAGGCCTACTACGAGCAGTACTTC	TRBJ2-7	.	TRBV19	many